The 27 T cell receptor beta chains reported below all come from one sample, sequenced in a study of blood T cell repertoires in COVID-19. Profiled with immunoSEQ multiplex PCR; TCRdb holds only in-frame clones, not every one. The table shows 120,000 to 150,000 clones, with roughly 80% occurring only once. Sequenced input: peripheral blood. Every receptor here comes from a woman in her thirties or forties with active or convalescent COVID-19.

With regard to this clone: The same CDR3 can be traced to other DNA sequences in this sample. This chain connects TRBV29-1 to TRBJ2-3; D possibly corresponds to TRBD1 (6 bases). The CDR3 length is 12 residues. Germline loops: CDR1 SQVTM, CDR2 ANQGSEA. With 3 bases removed from V and 3 bases from J, the gap between germline ends came to 7 bases. CDR3 nucleotide sequence: TGCAGCGTTGACAGGGGTACAGATACGCAGTATTTT. It specifies CSVDRGTDTQYF.

CDR3 bases: TGTGCCAGCAGAAAAGGGACAGGGGGTCAGCAGTACTTC. Translated: CASRKGTGGQQYF. The V call is TRBV6-5, the J call TRBJ2-7; the match to TRBD1 covers 11 bases. V lost 6 bases, J lost 8 bases, and 6 bases stayed unmatched. CDR1 is MNHEY, CDR2 SVGAGI, per germline. The CDR3 covers 13 residues.

This clone was detected a few times. The V gene is TRBV18, the J gene TRBJ2-3, with 11 nucleotides matching TRBD2. Germline-derived CDR1 and CDR2 are KGHSH and LQKENI. Unmatched junction bases numbered 3, after V lost 2 bases and J lost 2 bases. The CDR3 consists of 16 residues. The CDR3 here is CASSPGTSGYTDTQYF. The DNA of the CDR3 is TGTGCCAGCTCACCAGGGACTAGCGGATACACAGATACGCAGTATTTT.

The CDR3: CASSPGQGMDSNQPQHF. In nucleotides, the CDR3 is TGTGCCAGCTCGCCGGGACAGGGGATGGATAGCAATCAGCCCCAGCATTTT. This rearrangement joins TRBV18 to TRBJ1-5; 10 bases fit TRBD1. The CDR3 has 17 residues. Germline assignment: CDR1 KGHSH and CDR2 LQKENI. With 6 bases clipped from V and 0 bases from J, the junction kept 8 bases outside the gene matches.

J is TRBJ2-2 and V is TRBV2, with TRBD2 matching over 10 bases. CDR3 length equals 15 residues. Trimming at V came to 8 bases and at J to 2 bases, leaving 5 bases not matched to a gene. Per the germline V gene, CDR1 is SNHLY and CDR2 is FYNNEI. The CDR3 coding sequence is TGTGCCAGCGGGGGACTAGCGCCCAACACCGGGGAGCTGTTTTTT. This sequence encodes CASGGLAPNTGELFF.

The chain joins TRBV15 to TRBJ1-5; 7 nucleotides line up with TRBD1. Per germline, CDR1 LNHNV and CDR2 YYDKDF (reference sequence). The CDR3 length is 15 residues. J lost 4 bases, V lost 5 bases, and 8 bases had no gene match. In nucleotides, the CDR3 is TGTGCCACCAGCGGATCGGGACAGACTAATCAGCCCCAGCATTTT. Its translation is CATSGSGQTNQPQHF.

The chain couples TRBV30 to TRBJ1-4, with unresolved D. Per the germline V gene, CDR1 is GTSNPN and CDR2 is SVGIG (reference sequence). CDR3 size: 15 residues. The germline V and J ends were trimmed by 0 bases and 4 bases, with 12 bases remaining between them. CDR3 loop: CAWSVLRQINEKLFF. The CDR3 DNA follows: TGTGCCTGGAGTGTATTGCGGCAGATTAATGAAAAACTGTTTTTT.

The chain links TRBV7-2 to TRBJ1-1, with D possibly TRBD1 on 6 matching bases. V dropped 0 bases and J dropped 3 bases, with 11 bases sitting between them. The germline gives CDR1 SGHTA, CDR2 FQGNSA. The CDR3 is 15 residues long. CDR3 region: CASSLAAGVDTEAFF. The CDR3 nucleotides read TGTGCCAGCAGCTTAGCGGCAGGGGTGGACACTGAAGCTTTCTTT.

The chain combines TRBV14 with TRBJ1-1; D unresolved. This CDR3 has 13 amino acids. V lost 4 bases to trimming and J lost 0 bases, with 6 bases between them. CDR1 is SGHDN, CDR2 FVKESK, per germline. Here the CDR3 reads CASSPGLNTEAFF. The CDR3 DNA is TGTGCCAGCAGCCCCGGGTTGAACACTGAAGCTTTCTTT.

The V gene is TRBV5-6, the J gene TRBJ2-7; weak D call: TRBD1 (6 bases). This CDR3 is built from 11 residues. Germline CDR1 and CDR2: SGHDT and YYEEEE. The V end lost 3 bases, the J end lost 6 bases, and 7 bases lay between the germline ends. CDR3 loop: CASSWGLEQYF. In DNA form, the CDR3 reads TGTGCCAGCAGCTGGGGGCTCGAGCAGTACTTC.

This clone was detected once. The genes are TRBV5-4 and TRBJ2-7; D perhaps matches TRBD1 (5 bases). The V end lost 3 bases, the J end lost 3 bases, and 13 bases lay between the germline ends. Germline CDR1 SGHNT, CDR2 YYREEE (reference sequence). The CDR3 totals 14 residues. The CDR3 DNA is TGTGCCAGCAGCTCTGACAGACAGATCTACGAGCAGTACTTC. It codes for CASSSDRQIYEQYF.

V and J are TRBV9 and TRBJ2-1; TRBD2 matches 7 bases. Losses at the gene ends were 0 bases for V and 5 bases for J; bases not matched to a gene: 5. Germline V gene sequence: CDR1 SGDLS, CDR2 YYNGEE. The CDR3 is 15 amino acids. CDR3 in DNA: TGTGCCAGCAGCGTAGGAAGCGGGACCCACAATGAGCAGTTCTTC. Translating it yields CASSVGSGTHNEQFF.

The chain employs TRBV18 and TRBJ2-1; 10 bases align to TRBD1. J was trimmed by 4 bases and V by 0 bases; bases with no gene match: 6. Germline V gene data show CDR1 as KGHSH and CDR2 as LQKENI. The CDR3 sequence is 17 residues long. CDR3 bases: TGTGCCAGCTCACCACCGGTCGGACAGGGGGATTACAATGAGCAGTTCTTC. Protein sequence: CASSPPVGQGDYNEQFF.

This chain uses TRBV27 with TRBJ1-1, with 9 bases matching TRBD1. CDR3 length equals 15 residues. Trimming removed 2 bases from V and 5 bases from J; junction bases left unmatched: 6. From germline, CDR1 is MNHEY and CDR2 SMNVEV (reference sequence). The CDR3 here is CASSLTDRGVTEAFF. CDR3 DNA sequence: TGTGCCAGCAGTTTAACGGACAGGGGAGTTACTGAAGCTTTCTTT.

In this sample, this clone turned up once. The same CDR3 arises from other DNA sequences in this sample as well. V and J are TRBV5-1 and TRBJ1-2; 8 nucleotides line up with TRBD1. Germline V CDR1 and CDR2: SGHRS, YFSETQ. The CDR3 consists of 14 residues. V lost 0 bases, J lost 2 bases, and 0 bases stayed unmatched. This CDR3 is CASSLGQGNYGYTF. DNA of the CDR3: TGCGCCAGCAGCTTGGGACAGGGGAACTATGGCTACACCTTC.

The chain links TRBV5-1 to TRBJ2-2, with 7 bases that match TRBD2. Per germline, CDR1 SGHRS and CDR2 YFSETQ. This CDR3 region has 16 residues. Unmatched junction bases numbered 10, after V lost 4 bases and J lost 4 bases. The chain's CDR3 is CASSTPSGVGTGELFF. In DNA, the CDR3 is TGCGCCAGCAGCACCCCCAGCGGGGTAGGCACCGGGGAGCTGTTTTTT. Variable domain in full (rest from reference TRBV5-1 and TRBJ2-2): KAGVTQTPRYLIKTRGQQVTLSCSPISGHRSVSWYQQTPGQGLQFLFEYFSETQRNKGNFPGRFSGRQFSNSRSEMNVSTLELGDSALYLCASSTPSGVGTGELFFGEGSRLTVL.

This chain connects TRBV27 to TRBJ2-2; possible D gene TRBD1, 5 bases. The V gene lost 3 bases and the J gene lost 7 bases, with 15 bases spanning the gap. This CDR3 region has 15 residues. The V gene's germline CDR1 is MNHEY and CDR2 SMNVEV (reference sequence). The CDR3: CASSLAGSSSGELFF. In DNA, the CDR3 is TGTGCCAGCAGTTTGGCAGGGTCTTCTAGCGGGGAGCTGTTTTTT.

This clone was seen once. The chain carries TRBV2 and TRBJ1-1; possibly TRBD1 for D (6 bases). The germline gives CDR1 SNHLY, CDR2 FYNNEI. The CDR3 is made up of 15 amino acids. Trimming pared 8 bases from V and 5 bases from J, leaving 21 bases between. The CDR3 here is CASSYTGPERTEAFF. CDR3 nucleotide sequence: TGTGCCAGCTCCTACACAGGGCCTGAACGGACTGAAGCTTTCTTT.

The chain couples TRBV5-1 to TRBJ2-7; TRBD2 aligns across 11 bases. This CDR3 contains 17 residues. J lost 5 bases, V lost 0 bases, and 10 bases had no gene match. Germline V gene data show CDR1 as SGHRS and CDR2 as YFSETQ. The CDR3 coding sequence is TGCGCCAGCAGCTTGGCTAGCGGGGGGCTCTTGTTGAACGAGCAGTACTTC. It is translated as CASSLASGGLLLNEQYF.

This chain uses TRBV9 with TRBJ1-5, with 7 positions matching TRBD1. The CDR3 is 14 amino acids. The germline V gene encodes CDR1 SGDLS and CDR2 YYNGEE. V shed 4 bases and J 5 bases; nucleotides not matched to a gene: 6. For the CDR3, the DNA is TGTGCCAGCAGCCACGACAGGGTGGATCAGCCCCAGCATTTT. Protein sequence: CASSHDRVDQPQHF.

The chain couples TRBV4-2 to TRBJ1-1, with D possibly TRBD1 on 5 matching bases. The germline V gene encodes CDR1 LGHNA and CDR2 YNFKEQ. CDR3 length equals 14 residues. The ends were cut back, 4 bases at V and 0 bases at J, with 9 bases in the middle. In nucleotides, the CDR3 is TGTGCCAGCAGCCTCGTGGACATGAACACTGAAGCTTTCTTT. Translation gives CASSLVDMNTEAFF.

The chain joins TRBV5-1 to TRBJ1-3; D is unresolved. CDR1 and CDR2 from the germline V gene are SGHRS and YFSETQ. This CDR3 has 15 amino acids. V was cut by 5 bases and J by 2 bases, with 14 bases left in between. The CDR3: CASRSDNRPGNTIYF. In DNA, the CDR3 is TGCGCCAGCAGGTCCGACAACCGCCCTGGAAACACCATATATTTT.

This clone was recorded only once. Other DNA sequences within the sample encode an identical CDR3. CDR3 DNA: TGTGCCAGCTCTCCGACACCGAACACTGAAGCTTTCTTT. Amino acids: CASSPTPNTEAFF. V and J are TRBV18 and TRBJ1-1, with unresolved D. CDR1 is KGHSH, CDR2 LQKENI, per germline. The V end lost 6 bases, the J end lost 1 base, and 9 bases lay between the germline ends. The CDR3 sequence is 13 residues long.

The V and J genes are TRBV5-4 and TRBJ1-2; 7 nucleotides match TRBD1. Germline CDR1 SGHNT, CDR2 YYREEE (reference sequence). This CDR3 has 14 amino acids. With 0 bases clipped from V and 4 bases from J, the junction kept 3 bases outside the gene matches. CDR3 protein: CASSLDRGSYGYTF. The CDR3 nucleotides read TGTGCCAGCAGCTTGGACAGGGGAAGCTATGGCTACACCTTC. Using reference TRBV5-4 and TRBJ1-2 for the parts outside the CDR3, the full variable domain is ETGVTQSPTHLIKTRGQQVTLRCSSQSGHNTVSWYQQALGQGPQFIFQYYREEENGRGNFPPRFSGLQFPNYSSELNVNALELDDSALYLCASSLDRGSYGYTFGSGTRLTVV.

This clone appeared once. CDR3 residues: CAWSGQRVTTDTQYF. As DNA, the CDR3 is TGTGCCTGGAGTGGTCAGCGGGTGACTACAGATACGCAGTATTTT. The chain couples TRBV30 to TRBJ2-3; TRBD2 is a possible D gene (6 bases). This CDR3 comprises 15 residues. Germline V CDR1 and CDR2: GTSNPN, SVGIG (reference sequence). The ends were cut back, 1 base at V and 3 bases at J, with 14 bases in the middle.

This clone came up a few times. This chain joins TRBV5-4 and TRBJ2-1; 8 nucleotides agree with TRBD2. V lost 4 bases, J lost 4 bases, and 4 bases stayed unmatched. Germline CDR1 and CDR2: SGHNT and YYREEE (reference sequence). The CDR3 length is 14 residues. The CDR3 region is CASSPGGSYNEQFF. CDR3 DNA: TGTGCCAGCAGCCCGGGAGGGAGTTACAATGAGCAGTTCTTC.

This chain joins TRBV19 and TRBJ1-6; D call uncertain. The germline V and J ends were trimmed by 6 bases and 6 bases, with 12 bases remaining between them. The length of the CDR3 is 14 residues. Germline CDR1 is LNHDA and CDR2 is SQIVND (reference sequence). The CDR3 nucleotides read TGTGCCAGTAGCCTCACTGAGTTTAATTCACCCCTCCACTTT. It encodes CASSLTEFNSPLHF.